The 24 T cell receptor beta chains below were found in one sample sequenced in a study of shared clonotypes between healthy human individuals. Repertoires were generated with immunoSEQ multiplex PCR, while TCRdb's copy carries only in-frame clones and drops some. Among 2 million or so clones, over 85% were seen once, and the ten largest hold roughly 0.13%. The sequenced sample consisted of naive CD4+ T cells sorted from blood. Subset meaning: CD45RA+ positively selected. The receptors were gathered from a man younger than 30 in good health.

The rearrangement joins TRBV10-2 to TRBJ1-5; D might be TRBD1 (6 bases). This CDR3 contains 14 residues. Germline V lookup: CDR1 WSHSY, CDR2 SAAADI. V was trimmed by 2 bases and J by 7 bases, leaving 12 bases between them. The CDR3 DNA follows: TGCGCCAGCAGTGAGGCACAGGGCTGGCAGCCCCAGCATTTT. It specifies CASSEAQGWQPQHF.

For this clone: Other DNA sequences in this sample translate to the same CDR3. The rearrangement uses TRBV7-2 and TRBJ2-1; 11 bases are a match to TRBD2. The CDR3 length is 15 residues. Per germline, CDR1 SGHTA and CDR2 FQGNSA. The trim removed 1 base at V and 4 bases at J, leaving 0 bases unmatched. CDR3 DNA sequence: TGTGCCAGCAGCTTAGGACTAGCGGGGTACAATGAGCAGTTCTTC. Protein: CASSLGLAGYNEQFF.

The chain has TRBV7-2 and TRBJ2-5, with unresolved D. The CDR3 is 13 residues long. The germline CDR1 and CDR2 sequences are SGHTA and FQGNSA. Trimming stripped 8 bases from V and 5 bases from J, with 15 bases between. CDR3 sequence (DNA): TGTGCCAGCGGACGACGCGGTTTCGAGACCCAGTACTTC. Protein sequence: CASGRRGFETQYF.

The V call is TRBV28, the J call TRBJ1-4, with D maybe TRBD1 (5 bases). In germline, CDR1 is MDHEN, CDR2 SYDVKM. This CDR3 has 17 residues. V dropped 6 bases and J dropped 8 bases, with 25 bases sitting between them. In nucleotides, the CDR3 is TGTGCCAGCAGCCCACCGGCTGGGGGTGGGAGGAGGGAAAAACTGTTTTTT. It yields the protein CASSPPAGGGRREKLFF.

Comment on this clone: Mismatch with germline at one junction end may stem from a read error. The genes are TRBV9 and TRBJ2-1; D is perhaps TRBD1 or TRBD2 (6 bases each). The germline gives CDR1 SGDLS, CDR2 YYNGEE. This CDR3 region has 15 residues. The CDR3 nucleotides read TGTGCCAGCAGCGTAGCAGGGGACTCCAACAATGAGCAGTTCTTC. Protein sequence: CASSVAGDSNNEQFF.

The chain employs TRBV9 and TRBJ2-5, with D possibly TRBD1 on 7 matching bases. The CDR3 loop spans 16 amino acids. The germline gives CDR1 SGDLS, CDR2 YYNGEE. V lost 3 bases and J lost 2, with 17 bases in between. Here the CDR3 reads CASSARVSGGQETQYF. CDR3 nucleotide sequence: TGTGCCAGCAGCGCGAGAGTGTCAGGGGGGCAAGAGACCCAGTACTTC.

The chain recombines TRBV5-1 with TRBJ2-1; 14 nucleotides line up with TRBD2. J was trimmed by 8 bases and V by 5 bases; bases with no gene match: 6. This CDR3 contains 15 residues. Looked up from germline, CDR1 is SGHRS and CDR2 is YFSETQ. Here the CDR3 DNA reads TGCGCCAGCAGATCGGGACTAGCGGGAGCGGATGAGCAGTTCTTC. This codes for CASRSGLAGADEQFF.

The chain links TRBV28 to TRBJ1-6, with 7 bases fitting TRBD1. Germline-derived CDR1 and CDR2 are MDHEN and SYDVKM. The CDR3 is 19 amino acids. J was trimmed by 5 bases and V by 0 bases; bases with no gene match: 13. The CDR3 sequence is CASSLWGQRSGSDNSPLHF. The DNA of the CDR3 is TGTGCCAGCAGTTTATGGGGACAGCGAAGTGGGTCGGATAATTCACCCCTCCACTTT.

On this clone: Other DNA sequences in this sample translate to the same CDR3. The genes are TRBV5-1 and TRBJ2-7; TRBD1 matches 9 bases. V was clipped by 0 bases and J by 3 bases; unmatched bases: 1. Germline V gene data show CDR1 as SGHRS and CDR2 as YFSETQ. The CDR3 is made up of 14 amino acids. The CDR3 loop reads CASSLGGQGYEQYF. CDR3 DNA sequence: TGCGCCAGCAGCTTGGGGGGACAGGGCTACGAGCAGTACTTC.

The chain uses TRBV6-5 and TRBJ2-5; 9 bases are a match to TRBD2. Germline V gene data show CDR1 as MNHEY and CDR2 as SVGAGI. The trim removed 0 bases at V and 4 bases at J, leaving 3 bases unmatched. This CDR3 has 15 amino acids. In nucleotides, the CDR3 is TGTGCCAGCAGTTACTCGCGTAGCGGGAGAGAGACCCAGTACTTC. This sequence encodes CASSYSRSGRETQYF.

The rearrangement links TRBV2 to TRBJ1-1; D uncertain. The CDR3 is made up of 12 amino acids. The germline CDR1 and CDR2 sequences are SNHLY and FYNNEI. The V and J ends lost 5 bases and 8 bases respectively, with 12 bases between them. The DNA for the CDR3 is TGTGCCAGCAGTTCCCGGGCACAGGAAGCTTTCTTT. Encoded protein: CASSSRAQEAFF.

This clone has only a few counts. V is TRBV27 and J is TRBJ2-7, with 9 bases fitting TRBD2. Germline V gene lookup returns CDR1 MNHEY and CDR2 SMNVEV (reference sequence). The J segment lost 4 bases and the V segment lost 8 bases, leaving 9 bases of the junction unmatched. The CDR3 has 14 residues. The CDR3 DNA is TGTGCCAGCCGAACGACTAGCGGAGCTTACGAGCAGTACTTC. Translation gives CASRTTSGAYEQYF.

This rearrangement joins TRBV7-2 to TRBJ2-5; perhaps TRBD2 as D (5 bases). The CDR3 spans 15 residues. Trimming left V 4 bases short and J 5 bases short, with 17 bases between. Germline V gives CDR1 SGHTA, CDR2 FQGNSA. The CDR3 DNA sequence: TGTGCCAGCAGCTCCGGACTGGTCAGGTCGGAGACCCAGTACTTC. Protein product: CASSSGLVRSETQYF.

On this clone: At the DNA level, this CDR3 is encoded by other sequences in the same sample as well. The chain carries TRBV5-1 and TRBJ1-2; D gene uncertain. The germline gives CDR1 SGHRS, CDR2 YFSETQ. The CDR3 sequence is 14 residues long. Trimming took 0 bases from V and 1 from J, leaving 7 bases between them. CDR3 loop: CASSLDGFNYGYTF. The CDR3 nucleotides are TGCGCCAGCAGCTTGGATGGGTTTAACTATGGCTACACCTTC.

The chain employs TRBV10-1 and TRBJ2-3; 9 bases align to TRBD1. The germline gives CDR1 WNHNN, CDR2 SYGVQD (reference sequence). Losses at the gene ends were 6 bases for V and 5 bases for J; bases not matched to a gene: 6. This CDR3 spans 14 amino acids. The CDR3 sequence: CASSRDRDRDTQYF. Written as DNA, the CDR3 is TGCGCCAGCAGCCGGGACAGGGATCGAGATACGCAGTATTTT.

About this clone: This may be a read error: a much more frequent sequence differs by one nucleotide. The sample contains more than one DNA sequence encoding this CDR3. This chain links TRBV19 with TRBJ2-7, with 9 positions matching TRBD1. Germline loops: CDR1 LNHDA, CDR2 SQIVND (reference sequence). The CDR3 runs to 13 residues. Trimming removed 5 bases from V and 6 bases from J; junction bases left unmatched: 5. CDR3 in DNA: TGTGCCAGTAGTTGGGACAGGGATGGCGAGCAGTACTTC. Protein sequence: CASSWDRDGEQYF.

This rearrangement joins TRBV5-1 to TRBJ2-3; no firm D call. The CDR3 sequence is 14 residues long. Trimming took 1 base from V and 2 from J, leaving 8 bases between them. Germline V gene sequence: CDR1 SGHRS, CDR2 YFSETQ. This CDR3 reads CASSLTRSTDTQYF. CDR3 sequence (DNA): TGCGCCAGCAGCTTGACACGTTCCACAGATACGCAGTATTTT.

This chain connects TRBV9 to TRBJ1-2; the D is unclear. The CDR3 totals 14 residues. V lost 0 bases and J lost 4, with 10 bases in between. Germline CDR1 reads SGDLS; CDR2 reads YYNGEE. Written as DNA, the CDR3 is TGTGCCAGCAGCGTAGAGCCAGTAACCTATGGCTACACCTTC. Its translation is CASSVEPVTYGYTF.

This clone showed up just once. This CDR3 is also generated by other DNA sequences in the sample. The gene calls are TRBV4-1 and TRBJ2-5, with D uncertain. The germline V and J ends were trimmed by 1 base and 2 bases, with 5 bases remaining between them. The germline V gene encodes CDR1 MGHRA and CDR2 YSYEKL. This CDR3 has 13 amino acids. In DNA, the CDR3 is TGCGCCAGCAGCCAAGGACCACAAGAGACCCAGTACTTC. Translating it yields CASSQGPQETQYF.

The V gene is TRBV6-6, the J gene TRBJ2-3; 7 nucleotides align to TRBD2. Germline CDR1 and CDR2: MNHNY and SVGAGI (reference sequence). Losses at the gene ends were 2 bases for V and 1 base for J; bases not matched to a gene: 6. This CDR3 contains 16 residues. The CDR3 DNA is TGTGCCAGCAGTTACCCACCGGGAGGTGGCACAGATACGCAGTATTTT. It codes for CASSYPPGGGTDTQYF.

The genes are TRBV7-2 and TRBJ2-1; 11 nucleotides align to TRBD2. Germline V gene data show CDR1 as SGHTA and CDR2 as FQGNSA. V was clipped by 1 base and J by 15 bases; unmatched bases: 11. The CDR3 totals 15 residues. CDR3: CASSLGTSGFRSMFF. The CDR3 coding sequence is TGTGCCAGCAGCTTAGGGACTAGCGGGTTCAGGAGTATGTTCTTC.

The V and J genes are TRBV6-5 and TRBJ1-2; 7 bases are shared with TRBD1. V lost 1 base to trimming and J lost 2 bases; unmatched junction nucleotides: 4. Germline CDR1 MNHEY, CDR2 SVGAGI. The CDR3 totals 15 residues. For the CDR3, the DNA is TGTGCCAGCAGTTACTTCGGCAGGGGGAACTATGGCTACACCTTC. Its protein product is CASSYFGRGNYGYTF.

The chain employs TRBV4-3 and TRBJ1-1; D unresolved. This CDR3 has 13 residues. V dropped 1 base and J dropped 1 base, with 4 bases sitting between them. The germline V gene has CDR1 LGHNA and CDR2 YSLEER. CDR3 amino acids: CASSQAGNTEAFF. CDR3 nucleotides: TGCGCCAGCAGCCAAGCGGGGAACACTGAAGCTTTCTTT.

The chain combines TRBV5-6 with TRBJ2-5; 13 bases map to TRBD2. Losses at the gene ends were 1 base for V and 13 bases for J; bases not matched to a gene: 7. The CDR3 runs to 14 residues. Per germline, CDR1 SGHDT and CDR2 YYEEEE. CDR3 sequence reads: CASSLTGTSGATYF. The CDR3 nucleotides are TGTGCCAGCAGCTTGACCGGGACTAGCGGGGCGACGTACTTC. The full variable domain, its missing parts supplied by reference TRBV5-6 and TRBJ2-5, is DAGVTQSPTHLIKTRGQQVTLRCSPKSGHDTVSWYQQALGQGPQFIFQYYEEEERQRGNFPDRFSGHQFPNYSSELNVNALLLGDSALYLCASSLTGTSGATYFGPGTRLLVL.